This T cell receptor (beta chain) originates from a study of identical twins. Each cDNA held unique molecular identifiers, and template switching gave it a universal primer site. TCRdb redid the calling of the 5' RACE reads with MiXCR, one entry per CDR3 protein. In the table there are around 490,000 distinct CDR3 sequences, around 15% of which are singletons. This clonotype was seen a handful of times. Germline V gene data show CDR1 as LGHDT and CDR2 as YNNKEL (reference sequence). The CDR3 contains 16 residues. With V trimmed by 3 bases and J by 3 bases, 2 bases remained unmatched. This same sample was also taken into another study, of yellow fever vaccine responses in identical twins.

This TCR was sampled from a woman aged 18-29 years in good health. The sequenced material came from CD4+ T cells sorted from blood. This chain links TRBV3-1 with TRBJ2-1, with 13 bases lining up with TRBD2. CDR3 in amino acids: CASSHGTSGIYNEQFF. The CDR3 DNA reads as TGTGCCAGCAGCCACGGGACTAGCGGGATCTACAATGAGCAGTTCTTC.